This T cell receptor beta chain is drawn from a study of T cells in Graves' hyperthyroidism and ophthalmopathy. This clonotype came up many times. Germline V gives CDR1 MNHEY, CDR2 SMNVEV (reference sequence). The CDR3 length is 15 residues. V shed 2 bases, J shed 5 bases, and the junction held 5 bases outside the gene matches. The CDR3 regions of TCR beta were amplified from RNA transcripts. When the TCR CDR3 underwent first-round RT-PCR, the HTBI primer set was used. One entry per CDR3 protein, called by TCRdb with MiXCR from the multiplex PCR reads. The sample carries under 400,000 distinct CDR3 sequences, roughly 13% recorded once.

Sequenced material: blood. The gene calls are TRBV27 and TRBJ1-1, with 10 bases lining up with TRBD1. The source is an older woman with Graves' hyperthyroidism. The CDR3 DNA is TGTGCCAGCAGTTTAGCCGGGACAGGGGCTACTGAAGCTTTCTTT. Its translation: CASSLAGTGATEAFF.